This entry concerns a single TCR beta chain. The data belong to a study of blood T cell repertoires in COVID-19. The Seattle patients, enrolled during active infection, were followed longitudinally. Assay: immunoSEQ multiplex PCR; the TCRdb copy retains only in-frame clones and omits some. The sample includes fewer than 700,000 clones, about 89% of them seen just once. The sequencing sample was made of peripheral blood. This TCR derives from a woman aged 45-60 years with COVID-19, enrolled during active disease.

For the CDR3, the DNA is TGTGCCAGCAGTGGCCAGGGGGCCGGCGAGCAGTACTTC. This codes for CASSGQGAGEQYF. The chain carries TRBV2 and TRBJ2-7; 8 bases line up with TRBD1. The CDR3 is 13 amino acids. Germline lookup yields CDR1 SNHLY and CDR2 FYNNEI. The V and J ends lost 4 bases and 6 bases, in that order; junction bases with no gene match: 5.